This T cell receptor beta chain was identified during a study of cytomegalovirus exposure and HLA in healthy donors. 13 Jbeta primers and 60 Vbeta primers were used for the PCR. Produced via immunoSEQ multiplex PCR; TCRdb's table is partial and in-frame only. The sample lists roughly 290,000 clones; roughly 90% were seen once. CDR1 is LGHNA and CDR2 is YNFKEQ in the germline V gene. The germline V and J ends were trimmed by 4 bases and 2 bases, with 14 bases remaining between them. CDR3 length equals 15 residues. General study points: Common viral pathogens were later found to be apparently linked to several of the most significant clusters. In a later analysis, V- and J-gene trimming of beta chains associated with a DCLRE1C missense variant, replicated independently. About 90% or about 30% of the time was how often most TCR beta V segments were productive, according to an earlier analysis. Later examination showed HLA-associated TCR beta chains had greater clonal expansion than equally common others.

Comment on this clone: Its antigen is unknown.

Material for sequencing was PBMCs. The receptor's source is a woman under 30 in good health and CMV-seronegative. The rearrangement links TRBV4-2 to TRBJ1-2; D is ambiguous. This CDR3 reads CASSPVDRENYGYTF. In nucleotides, the CDR3 is TGTGCCAGCAGCCCCGTTGACCGGGAGAACTATGGCTACACCTTC.